The 17 T cell receptor beta chains in this list originate from one sample, sequenced in a study of tissue T cells after allogeneic stem cell transplantation (dated by TCRdb to between 2022 and 2023). The time point label for this specimen denotes: human tissue collected at research (rapid) autopsy. Library preparation was by the immunoSEQ multiplex PCR assay. TCRdb limited this immuneACCESS table to in-frame rearrangements with V and J called. A share of clones is missing; checked studies link under half to unresolved V genes, and the rest is unexplained. The sample has about 520 clones on record, more than 65% of them singletons. About 5.8% of the sample rests with the top ten. The sequencing used skin, collected at autopsy. The receptors come from a male patient aged 35 to 75 with steroid-refractory graft-versus-host disease after an allogeneic stem cell transplant. Following a transplant, some T cells may be graft donor cells, not patient cells.

The chain carries TRBV28 and TRBJ1-5; no reliable D call. Germline-derived CDR1 and CDR2 are MDHEN and SYDVKM. V gave up 6 bases and J gave up 0 bases, with 15 bases separating them. The CDR3 totals 16 residues. CDR3 coding DNA: TGTGCCAGCAGCCCCCGAGAAAATTATAGCAATCAGCCCCAGCATTTT. It specifies CASSPRENYSNQPQHF.

The table lists this clone with a few counts. The chain has TRBV7-3 and TRBJ2-7; D is ambiguous. The CDR3 spans 13 residues. From germline, CDR1 is SGHTA and CDR2 FQGTGA. V was pared by 2 bases and J by 6 bases, with 11 bases between. DNA of the CDR3: TGTGCCAGCAGCTTATTCCCCAGATCCGAGCAGTACTTC. This translates into CASSLFPRSEQYF.

The V call is TRBV30, the J call TRBJ1-6, with 12 bases identical to TRBD1. The J segment lost 10 bases and the V segment lost 3 bases, leaving 10 bases of the junction unmatched. The CDR3 runs to 16 residues. Germline-derived CDR1 and CDR2 are GTSNPN and SVGIG (reference sequence). DNA for the CDR3: TGTGCCTGGAGGCAACCGGGACAGGGGGCAGGATCACCCCTCCACTTT. Amino acid sequence: CAWRQPGQGAGSPLHF.

This chain links TRBV3-1 (or the pseudogene TRBV3-2) with TRBJ1-5; TRBD1 agrees at 7 bases. V was pared by 6 bases and J by 6 bases, with 5 bases of the junction left unmatched. Germline V gene sequence: CDR1 LGHDT, CDR2 YNNKEL (reference sequence). The CDR3 runs to 13 residues. The CDR3 loop is CASSRQGGQPQHF. The DNA for the CDR3 is TGTGCCAGCAGTCGACAGGGAGGTCAGCCCCAGCATTTT.

This clone was detected only once. The chain couples TRBV5-6 to TRBJ1-3; D gene uncertain. The CDR3 has 15 residues. Germline loops: CDR1 SGHDT, CDR2 YYEEEE. The ends were cut back, 0 bases at V and 0 bases at J, with 7 bases in the middle. CDR3: CASSLAAVSGNTIYF. In DNA form, the CDR3 reads TGTGCCAGCAGCTTGGCGGCAGTCTCTGGAAACACCATATATTTT.

The table lists this clone with a few counts. This rearrangement joins TRBV14 to TRBJ2-1; D unresolved. V was cut by 3 bases and J by 7 bases, with 7 bases left in between. Germline V lookup: CDR1 SGHDN, CDR2 FVKESK. The CDR3 contains 12 residues. Here the CDR3 reads CASSQSPNEQFF. DNA of the CDR3: TGTGCCAGCAGCCAGTCCCCGAATGAGCAGTTCTTC. Full variable domain (remainder filled in from reference TRBV14 and TRBJ2-1): EAGVTQFPSHSVIEKGQTVTLRCDPISGHDNLYWYRRVMGKEIKFLLHFVKESKQDESGMPNNRFLAERTGGTYSTLKVQPAELEDSGVYFCASSQSPNEQFFGPGTRLTVL.

This clone was seen a single time. V and J are TRBV18 and TRBJ1-2; D gene unclear. Trimming took 2 bases from V and 0 from J, leaving 4 bases between them. CDR1 and CDR2 (germline): KGHSH, LQKENI. The CDR3 spans 13 residues. For the CDR3, the DNA is TGTGCCAGCTCACCAGGGGCTAACTATGGCTACACCTTC. It encodes CASSPGANYGYTF.

A few counts support this clone. The genes are TRBV2 and TRBJ2-3; 11 bases fit TRBD2. CDR1 and CDR2 from the germline V gene are SNHLY and FYNNEI. Trimming at V came to 9 bases and at J to 3 bases, leaving 5 bases not matched to a gene. CDR3 size: 14 residues. DNA of the CDR3: TGTGCCAGGGAGGCTAGCGGGGGGACAGATACGCAGTATTTT. Its protein product is CAREASGGTDTQYF.

The chain recombines TRBV9 with TRBJ2-1; 8 bases agree with TRBD2. Trimming took 2 bases from V and 9 from J; bases not matched to a gene: 13. CDR1 is SGDLS and CDR2 is YYNGEE in the germline V gene. The CDR3 is 16 amino acids. The CDR3 reads CASSVGGRLAGGEQFF. CDR3 sequence (DNA): TGTGCCAGCAGCGTCGGAGGTCGGCTTGCGGGGGGTGAGCAGTTCTTC.

This chain links TRBV9 with TRBJ1-1; tentatively, D is TRBD1 (6 bases). The CDR3 sequence is 15 residues long. Trimming took 4 bases from V and 4 from J, leaving 17 bases between them. CDR1 is SGDLS and CDR2 is YYNGEE in the germline V gene. In nucleotides, the CDR3 is TGTGCCAGCAGCCCGAGACAGGATCCCAGCACTGAAGCTTTCTTT. It translates to CASSPRQDPSTEAFF.

This clone is a singleton in its sample. The chain joins TRBV5-4 to TRBJ2-3; D ambiguous. There are 12 residues in the CDR3. V gave up 4 bases and J gave up 5 bases, with 8 bases separating them. The germline gives CDR1 SGHNT, CDR2 YYREEE (reference sequence). The CDR3 DNA reads as TGTGCCAGCAGCCTGATCGGAGATACGCAGTATTTT. This encodes CASSLIGDTQYF.

The V gene is TRBV11-1, the J gene TRBJ1-2; no firm D call. CDR3 length equals 17 residues. V was clipped by 0 bases and J by 2 bases, with 16 bases between them. CDR1 is SGHAT and CDR2 is FQDESV in the germline V gene (reference sequence). The CDR3 nucleotides are TGTGCCAGCAGCTTAGCGAGAGGACGGCCTGGGAACTATGGCTACACCTTC. Translation gives CASSLARGRPGNYGYTF.

V usage is TRBV27 and J usage is TRBJ2-1; D call uncertain. The germline V gene has CDR1 MNHEY and CDR2 SMNVEV (reference sequence). This CDR3 region has 14 residues. The V gene lost 7 bases and the J gene lost 0 bases, with 10 bases spanning the gap. In DNA form, the CDR3 reads TGTGCCAGCACCCCGTCGTCCTCCTACAATGAGCAGTTCTTC. Translating gives CASTPSSSYNEQFF.

This rearrangement joins TRBV5-6 to TRBJ1-5; D unresolved. V was trimmed by 2 bases and J by 3 bases, leaving 12 bases between them. This CDR3 has 15 residues. Looked up from germline, CDR1 is SGHDT and CDR2 is YYEEEE. CDR3 in amino acids: CASSFYPLINQPQHF. The DNA for the CDR3 is TGTGCCAGCAGCTTTTACCCCCTGATCAATCAGCCCCAGCATTTT. Drawing the rest from reference TRBV5-6 and TRBJ1-5, the complete variable domain is DAGVTQSPTHLIKTRGQQVTLRCSPKSGHDTVSWYQQALGQGPQFIFQYYEEEERQRGNFPDRFSGHQFPNYSSELNVNALLLGDSALYLCASSFYPLINQPQHFGDGTRLSIL.

The chain combines TRBV7-9 with TRBJ2-1, with TRBD2 identical over 8 bases. Germline lookup yields CDR1 SEHNR and CDR2 FQNEAQ (reference sequence). V gave up 3 bases and J gave up 6 bases; unmatched junction bases: 7. This CDR3 comprises 15 residues. The CDR3 spells CASSFTSGLPNEQFF. CDR3 nucleotides: TGTGCCAGCAGCTTCACTAGCGGCCTCCCCAATGAGCAGTTCTTC.

Here the CDR3 reads CAWTPSGGATDTQYF. For the CDR3, the DNA is TGTGCCTGGACCCCCAGCGGGGGGGCCACAGATACGCAGTATTTT. This chain connects TRBV30 to TRBJ2-3; 10 positions agree with TRBD2. This CDR3 has 15 amino acids. Germline V CDR1 and CDR2: GTSNPN, SVGIG (reference sequence). V dropped 4 bases and J dropped 2; count of bases not matched to a gene: 6.

The J gene is TRBJ1-3, the V gene TRBV30, with D hard to call. Trimming took off 1 base at V and 0 bases at J, with 19 bases between the two ends. Per germline, CDR1 GTSNPN and CDR2 SVGIG (reference sequence). The length of the CDR3 is 18 residues. CDR3 DNA: TGTGCCTGGAGTGGAGGAACCTGGACGGAGAGCTCTGGAAACACCATATATTTT. Residues: CAWSGGTWTESSGNTIYF.